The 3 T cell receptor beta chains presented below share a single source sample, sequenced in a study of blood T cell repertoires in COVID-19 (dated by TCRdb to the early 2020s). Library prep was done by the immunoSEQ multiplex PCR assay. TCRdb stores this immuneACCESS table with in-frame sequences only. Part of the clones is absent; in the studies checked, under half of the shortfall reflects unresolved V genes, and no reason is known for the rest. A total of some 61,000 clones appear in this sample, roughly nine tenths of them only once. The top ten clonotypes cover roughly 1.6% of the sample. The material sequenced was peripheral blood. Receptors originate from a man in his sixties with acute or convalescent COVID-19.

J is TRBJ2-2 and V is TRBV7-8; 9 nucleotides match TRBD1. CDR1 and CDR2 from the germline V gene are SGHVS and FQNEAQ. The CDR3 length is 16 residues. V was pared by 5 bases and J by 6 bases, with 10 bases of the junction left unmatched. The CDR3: CASSPGQGLSPGELFF. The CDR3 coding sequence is TGTGCCAGCAGCCCGGGACAGGGACTATCTCCCGGGGAGCTGTTTTTT.

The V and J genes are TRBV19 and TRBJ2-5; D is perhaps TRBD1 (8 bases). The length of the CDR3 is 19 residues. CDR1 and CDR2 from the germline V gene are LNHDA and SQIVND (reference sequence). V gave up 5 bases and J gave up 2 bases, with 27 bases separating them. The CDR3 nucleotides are TGTGCCAGTAGTCCATACCAGGGGTGGACAGGGCGGGGGCAAGAGACCCAGTACTTC. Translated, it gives CASSPYQGWTGRGQETQYF.

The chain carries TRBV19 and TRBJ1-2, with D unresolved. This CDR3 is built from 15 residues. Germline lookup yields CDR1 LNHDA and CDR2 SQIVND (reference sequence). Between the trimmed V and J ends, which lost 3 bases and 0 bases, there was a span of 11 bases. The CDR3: CASSMSVTTNYGYTF. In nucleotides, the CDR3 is TGTGCCAGTAGTATGAGTGTGACAACTAACTATGGCTACACCTTC.